A selection of T cell receptor beta chains follows, all from one sample in a study of graft-versus-host responses after intestinal transplantation. Using immunoSEQ multiplex PCR, the repertoire was profiled, and TCRdb retains in-frame clones only, with some absent. The data show about 83,000 clones, about 88% seen once. These receptors' antigens are unknown. This material consisted of unstimulated CD4+ T cells sorted from spleen or lymph node cells, taken before intestinal transplant. Every receptor here comes from a human donor who received an intestinal transplant. Each CDR3 is given with its conserved first and last residue. A D gene is named only where the DNA matches it firmly. Expanded clones are given a class, and other clones once, few, many or no size at all.

j_call v_call d_call clone_size cdr3_aa cdr3_nt
TRBJ2-7 TRBV28 TRBD1 - CASSSGQLKQYF TGTGCCAGCAGTTCGGGACAGCTTAAGCAGTACTTC
TRBJ2-7 TRBV6-1 TRBD1 few CASTSGTGGSYEQYF TGTGCCAGCACCTCCGGGACAGGAGGCTCCTACGAGCAGTACTTC
TRBJ2-2 TRBV11-2 - once CASSFGGPGELFF TGTGCCAGCAGCTTCGGGGGGCCCGGGGAGCTGTTTTTT
TRBJ1-2 TRBV27 - - CASSLYGGSYGYTF TGTGCCAGCAGTTTATACGGGGGTAGCTATGGCTACACCTTC
TRBJ1-1 TRBV6-1 TRBD1 once CATLQGAVGTEAFF TGTGCCACCCTACAGGGGGCGGTTGGAACTGAAGCTTTCTTT
TRBJ1-2 TRBV4-2 - - CASSQDPFNYGYTF TGTGCCAGCAGCCAAGATCCGTTTAACTATGGCTACACCTTC
TRBJ1-2 TRBV28 - - CASSLNRDGYTF TGTGCCAGCAGTTTAAACAGGGATGGCTACACCTTC
TRBJ2-5 TRBV7-2 TRBD2 - CASNLGGKTQYF TGTGCCAGCAACCTGGGGGGGAAGACCCAGTACTTC
TRBJ2-1 TRBV19 - - CASRAKVGGYNEQFF TGTGCCAGTAGGGCCAAAGTTGGCGGGTACAATGAGCAGTTCTTC
TRBJ1-2 TRBV6-1 - - CASSGGGPYGYTF TGTGCCAGCAGTGGGGGGGGTCCCTATGGCTACACCTTC
TRBJ2-4 TRBV9 - once CASSVQPSGGNIQYF TGTGCCAGCAGCGTACAGCCGTCAGGAGGGAACATTCAGTACTTC
TRBJ1-6 TRBV7-9 - - CASSLGRLNSPLHF TGTGCCAGCAGCTTAGGCAGGTTGAATTCACCCCTCCACTTT
TRBJ2-3 TRBV7-3 TRBD2 - CASSLGGTSPDTQYF TGTGCCAGCAGCTTAGGGGGGACTAGCCCAGATACGCAGTATTTT
TRBJ1-1 TRBV2 TRBD1 - CASRATGVRTDTEAFF TGTGCCAGCAGGGCGACAGGGGTTCGGACGGACACTGAAGCTTTCTTT
TRBJ1-5 TRBV6-1 - - CASSEHTGRQPQHF TGTGCCAGCAGTGAGCATACAGGGCGTCAGCCCCAGCATTTT
TRBJ2-3 TRBV10-1 - - CASTILGTSSTDTQYF TGCGCCAGCACTATCTTGGGCACCTCTAGCACAGATACGCAGTATTTT
TRBJ2-7 TRBV6-1 TRBD2 - CASSATSGPSYEQYF TGTGCCAGCAGTGCCACTAGCGGGCCTTCCTACGAGCAGTACTTC
TRBJ2-7 TRBV6-1 TRBD2 - CASIPPGTSEQYF TGTGCCAGCATCCCCCCCGGGACTAGCGAGCAGTACTTC